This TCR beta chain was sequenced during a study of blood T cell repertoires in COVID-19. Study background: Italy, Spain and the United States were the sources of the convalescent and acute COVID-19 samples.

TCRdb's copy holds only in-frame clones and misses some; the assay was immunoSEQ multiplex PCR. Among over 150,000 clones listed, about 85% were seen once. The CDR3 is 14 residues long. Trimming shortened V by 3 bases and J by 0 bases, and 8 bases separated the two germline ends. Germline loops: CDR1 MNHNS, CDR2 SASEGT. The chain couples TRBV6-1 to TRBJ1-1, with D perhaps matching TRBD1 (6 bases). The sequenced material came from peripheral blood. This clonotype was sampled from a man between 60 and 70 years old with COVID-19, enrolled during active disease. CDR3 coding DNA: TGTGCCAGCAGTGAGGACAGAGTGAACACTGAAGCTTTCTTT. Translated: CASSEDRVNTEAFF.